What follows are 17 T cell receptor beta chains derived from one specimen sequenced in a study of Graves' ophthalmopathy and Graves' hyperthyroidism. Amplification of TCR beta CDR3 regions used RNA transcripts. An opening RT-PCR round employed HTBI primers and preceded a second-round multiplex PCR. From the multiplex PCR reads, TCRdb called clonotypes with MiXCR, one entry per CDR3 protein. The sample has about 400,000 distinct CDR3 sequences, around 16% seen once. Sequenced sample: peripheral blood. The receptors were gathered from a woman aged 18-29 years with Graves' ophthalmopathy.

This clonotype was observed at least ten times. The chain links TRBV27 to TRBJ1-1; D remains unclear. V lost 4 bases and J 4 bases, leaving 10 bases between the germline ends. This CDR3 contains 13 residues. The germline V gene has CDR1 MNHEY and CDR2 SMNVEV (reference sequence). The CDR3 is CASSSGVLTEAFF. The CDR3 DNA reads TGTGCCAGCAGTTCCGGGGTCCTCACTGAAGCTTTCTTT.

This clonotype was observed many times. V is TRBV11-1 and J is TRBJ2-7; D is unresolved. V lost 5 bases to trimming and J lost 8 bases, with 13 bases between them. This CDR3 spans 12 amino acids. Germline CDR1 is SGHAT and CDR2 is FQDESV (reference sequence). In DNA form, the CDR3 reads TGTGCCAGCAGCCCCACGGTGGAGCAGCAGTACTTC. Protein product: CASSPTVEQQYF.

This chain links TRBV6-2 or TRBV6-3 with TRBJ1-5; D is possibly TRBD1 (6 bases). Looked up from germline, CDR1 is MNHEY and CDR2 is SVGEGT. Trimming removed 8 bases from V and 7 bases from J, with 21 bases in between. The CDR3 is made up of 15 amino acids. CDR3 nucleotide sequence: TGTGCCAGCCGTGAGCTAGCAGGGGAGGGCCAGCCCCAGCATTTT. It specifies CASRELAGEGQPQHF.

In this sample, this clonotype turned up many times. The rearrangement uses TRBV11-1 and TRBJ1-2, with D maybe TRBD1 (6 bases). The ends were cut back, 5 bases at V and 5 bases at J, with 18 bases in the middle. The CDR3 loop spans 15 amino acids. CDR1 and CDR2 from the germline V gene are SGHAT and FQDESV (reference sequence). CDR3 bases: TGTGCCAGCAGCGTGTACAGGGAGCCTTTATATGGCTACACCTTC. Protein: CASSVYREPLYGYTF. Full variable domain (missing parts from reference TRBV11-1 and TRBJ1-2): EAEVAQSPRYKITEKSQAVAFWCDPISGHATLYWYRQILGQGPELLVQFQDESVVDDSQLPKDRFSAERLKGVDSTLKIQPAELGDSAMYLCASSVYREPLYGYTFGSGTRLTVV.

This clonotype was seen at least ten times. The chain recombines TRBV4-1 with TRBJ1-1; TRBD1 aligns across 11 bases. Germline CDR1 and CDR2: MGHRA and YSYEKL. This CDR3 region has 17 residues. After removal of 1 base from V and 6 bases from J, the junction contained 10 bases not matched to a gene. The CDR3 DNA is TGCGCCAGCAGCCAAGGGGGACAGGGGGTGAATAGCGCTGAAGCTTTCTTT. The encoded protein is CASSQGGQGVNSAEAFF.

This clonotype was seen at least ten times. The chain links TRBV4-1 to TRBJ1-1, with D perhaps TRBD1 (5 bases). Trimming shortened V by 3 bases and J by 1 base, and 12 bases separated the two germline ends. This CDR3 contains 15 residues. The V gene's germline CDR1 is MGHRA and CDR2 YSYEKL. The CDR3 sequence: CASSQGGVRNTEAFF. In nucleotides, the CDR3 is TGCGCCAGCAGCCAGGGGGGGGTTCGGAACACTGAAGCTTTCTTT.

Ten or more counts support this clonotype. The J gene is TRBJ1-1, the V gene TRBV20-1, with D hard to call. The CDR3 has 10 residues. Trimming left V 3 bases short and J 4 bases short, with 3 bases between. Per the germline V gene, CDR1 is DFQATT and CDR2 is SNEGSKA (reference sequence). CDR3: CSASLTEAFF. In nucleotides, the CDR3 is TGCAGTGCTAGTCTCACTGAAGCTTTCTTT.

This clonotype was observed at least ten times. The rearrangement links TRBV7-3 to TRBJ1-1, with 8 bases fitting TRBD1. CDR1 and CDR2 (germline): SGHTA, FQGTGA. The ends lost 5 bases at V and 8 bases at J; junction bases unmatched: 4. This CDR3 contains 12 residues. The CDR3, as DNA: TGTGCCAGCAGCGGAGGACAGGGCGAAGCTTTCTTT. Translated, it gives CASSGGQGEAFF.

This clonotype was recorded many times. This chain links TRBV9 with TRBJ2-7; D gene unclear. V lost 3 bases, J lost 3 bases, and 19 bases lay in between. The CDR3 is made up of 16 amino acids. Per germline, CDR1 SGDLS and CDR2 YYNGEE. In DNA form, the CDR3 reads TGTGCCAGCAGCGCCGTTTCGGCGGTGATTCTCTACGAGCAGTACTTC. This sequence encodes CASSAVSAVILYEQYF.

This clonotype has a count of ten or more. This chain's CDR3 is CASRSGGSYTEAFF. CDR3 nucleotide sequence: TGTGCCAGCAGATCCGGGGGAAGTTACACTGAAGCTTTCTTT. This chain uses TRBV28 with TRBJ1-1; D possibly corresponds to TRBD1 (5 bases). The germline V gene has CDR1 MDHEN and CDR2 SYDVKM. CDR3 length: 14 residues. Trimming cost V 6 bases and J 3 bases, with 14 bases left between them. Drawing the rest from reference TRBV28 and TRBJ1-1, the complete variable domain is DVKVTQSSRYLVKRTGEKVFLECVQDMDHENMFWYRQDPGLGLRLIYFSYDVKMKEKGDIPEGYSVSREKKERFSLILESASTNQTSMYLCASRSGGSYTEAFFGQGTRLTVV.

This clonotype was detected many times. The chain has TRBV9 and TRBJ1-5; TRBD1 matches at 7 bases. Germline CDR1 SGDLS, CDR2 YYNGEE. This CDR3 contains 13 residues. V shed 7 bases, J shed 4 bases, and the junction held 5 bases outside the gene matches. The CDR3 DNA reads TGTGCCAGCGGGGACAGTCCGAATCAGCCCCAGCATTTT. It specifies CASGDSPNQPQHF.

This clonotype was detected many times. The chain is built from TRBV6-2 or TRBV6-3 and TRBJ1-2, with D hard to call. The germline V gene has CDR1 MNHEY and CDR2 SVGEGT. Trimming cost V 6 bases and J 3 bases, with 11 bases left between them. The CDR3 spans 13 residues. The CDR3, as DNA: TGTGCCAGCAGCCCGATTATGGACTATGGCTACACCTTC. Its translation is CASSPIMDYGYTF.

This clonotype was seen more than once but under ten times. The genes are TRBV19 and TRBJ2-5; 7 bases fit TRBD2. V gave up 7 bases and J gave up 5 bases; unmatched junction bases: 10. Germline loops: CDR1 LNHDA, CDR2 SQIVND (reference sequence). The CDR3 sequence is 14 residues long. This CDR3 is CASTPSGGGETQYF. The CDR3 region has the DNA TGTGCCAGTACCCCCTCGGGGGGAGGGGAGACCCAGTACTTC.

In this sample, this clonotype turned up many times. This chain connects TRBV6-2 or TRBV6-3 to TRBJ2-7, with D perhaps being TRBD1 or TRBD2 (5 bases each). The CDR3 runs 13 residues. The V gene's germline CDR1 is MNHEY and CDR2 SVGEGT. The germline V and J ends were trimmed by 2 bases and 2 bases, with 7 bases remaining between them. This chain's CDR3 is CASSYGTPYEQYF. The CDR3 region has the DNA TGTGCCAGCAGTTACGGGACCCCCTACGAGCAGTACTTC.

This clonotype was seen repeatedly, ten times or more. The chain recombines TRBV6-1 with TRBJ1-3; D might be TRBD1 (6 bases). Germline lookup yields CDR1 MNHNS and CDR2 SASEGT. V lost 7 bases to trimming and J lost 0 bases, with 10 bases between them. The CDR3 is 14 amino acids. CDR3 amino acids: CASKNRASGNTIYF. The CDR3, as DNA: TGTGCCAGCAAGAACAGGGCCTCTGGAAACACCATATATTTT.

Ten or more counts support this clonotype. The gene calls are TRBV7-8 and TRBJ2-7, with TRBD2 matching 10 bases. This CDR3 comprises 15 residues. V lost 3 bases and J lost 3; bases outside the gene matches: 5. CDR1 and CDR2 (germline): SGHVS, FQNEAQ. The CDR3 sequence: CASSFPTSGVYEQYF. In DNA, the CDR3 is TGTGCCAGCAGCTTTCCTACTAGCGGGGTCTACGAGCAGTACTTC.

This clonotype was observed at least ten times. The chain has TRBV7-2 and TRBJ2-2; D gene uncertain. V dropped 2 bases and J dropped 6 bases, with 7 bases sitting between them. Germline loops: CDR1 SGHTA, CDR2 FQGNSA. CDR3 length: 13 amino acids. The CDR3: CASSLIRAGELFF. The CDR3 DNA sequence: TGTGCCAGCAGCTTAATACGGGCCGGGGAGCTGTTTTTT.